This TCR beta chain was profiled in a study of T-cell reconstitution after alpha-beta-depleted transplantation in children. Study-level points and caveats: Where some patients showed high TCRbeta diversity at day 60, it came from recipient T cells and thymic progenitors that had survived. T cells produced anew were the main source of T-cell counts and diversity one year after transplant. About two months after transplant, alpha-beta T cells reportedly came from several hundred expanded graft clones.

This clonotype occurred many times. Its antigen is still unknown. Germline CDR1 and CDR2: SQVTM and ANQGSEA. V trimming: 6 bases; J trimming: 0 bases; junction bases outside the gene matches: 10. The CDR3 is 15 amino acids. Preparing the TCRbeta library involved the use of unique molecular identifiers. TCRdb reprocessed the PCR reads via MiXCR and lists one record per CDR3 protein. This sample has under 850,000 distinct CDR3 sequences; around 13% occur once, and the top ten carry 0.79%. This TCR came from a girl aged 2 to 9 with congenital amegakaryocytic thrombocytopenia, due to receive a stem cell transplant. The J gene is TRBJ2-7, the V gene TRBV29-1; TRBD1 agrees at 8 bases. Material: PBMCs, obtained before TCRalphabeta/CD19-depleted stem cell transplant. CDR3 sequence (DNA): TGCAGCGTCGCCGGGACAGGCTTTAGCTCCTACGAGCAGTACTTC. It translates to CSVAGTGFSSYEQYF.